Shown below are 27 T cell receptor beta chains from a single sample sequenced in a study of blood T cell repertoires in COVID-19. Using immunoSEQ multiplex PCR, the repertoire was profiled, and TCRdb retains in-frame clones only, with some absent. The sample comprises some 250,000 clones, approximately 91% of which are singletons, and 1.2% rests with the top ten. The sequencing sample was made of PBMCs or T cells enriched from blood (not recorded which). Receptors were obtained from a human donor in a cohort exposed to, infected with or recovered from COVID-19 (not recorded which). The donor label of this sample is uncertain.

This clone is a singleton in its sample. The rearrangement uses TRBV9 and TRBJ2-3, with 9 bases matching TRBD1. This CDR3 is built from 15 residues. Germline V gene sequence: CDR1 SGDLS, CDR2 YYNGEE. Trimming removed 4 bases from V and 2 bases from J; junction bases left unmatched: 5. The CDR3 DNA follows: TGTGCCAGCAGCCCTTGGGACAGGGACACAGATACGCAGTATTTT. Its protein is CASSPWDRDTDTQYF.

The chain couples TRBV2 to TRBJ1-2; 7 bases are a match to TRBD1. Trimming removed 0 bases from V and 8 bases from J; junction bases left unmatched: 9. This CDR3 region has 15 residues. Germline values: CDR1 SNHLY, CDR2 FYNNEI. This CDR3 reads CASSEALKGAGGYTF. The CDR3 bases are TGTGCCAGCAGTGAAGCGCTTAAGGGGGCTGGGGGCTACACCTTC.

The table lists this clone with a count of one. The gene calls are TRBV7-9 and TRBJ1-2; no clear D gene. This CDR3 region has 13 residues. V was shortened by 5 bases and J by 4 bases, with 11 bases between the two germline ends. The germline V gene has CDR1 SEHNR and CDR2 FQNEAQ (reference sequence). DNA of the CDR3: TGTGCCAGCAGCGCAGCCGGGATCTATGGCTACACCTTC. The encoded protein is CASSAAGIYGYTF.

Only one count was recorded for this clone. The chain has TRBV29-1 and TRBJ2-7, with a weak D call TRBD2 (5 bases). This CDR3 has 13 amino acids. CDR1 and CDR2 (germline): SQVTM, ANQGSEA. V lost 7 bases and J lost 3, with 16 bases in between. The CDR3 sequence: CSAAPGESYEQYF. CDR3 DNA sequence: TGCAGCGCTGCCCCCGGGGAGAGCTACGAGCAGTACTTC.

There are a few counts of this clone. The chain joins TRBV6-5 to TRBJ1-4; the D gene is possibly TRBD1 (5 bases). The germline gives CDR1 MNHEY, CDR2 SVGAGI. The CDR3 totals 14 residues. The V and J ends lost 4 bases and 5 bases respectively, with 11 bases between them. The CDR3 nucleotides are TGTGCCAGCAGTTGGAGGGGCCTGAATGAAAAACTGTTTTTT. It encodes CASSWRGLNEKLFF.

V usage is TRBV30 and J usage is TRBJ1-1; a possible D gene is TRBD1 (6 bases). V was trimmed by 5 bases and J by 1 base, leaving 17 bases between them. CDR1 is GTSNPN and CDR2 is SVGIG in the germline V gene (reference sequence). The length of the CDR3 is 15 residues. This CDR3 reads CAWGRGGGSNTEAFF. In nucleotides, the CDR3 is TGTGCCTGGGGGAGGGGGGGCGGATCGAACACTGAAGCTTTCTTT.

This rearrangement joins TRBV6-5 to TRBJ2-3, with no clear D. V shed 2 bases and J shed 2 bases, with 5 bases lying between them. Germline V lookup: CDR1 MNHEY, CDR2 SVGAGI. The CDR3 is 13 residues long. The CDR3 DNA sequence: TGTGCCAGCAGTTACGACTTCACAGATACGCAGTATTTT. Translation gives CASSYDFTDTQYF.

The V call is TRBV4-2, the J call TRBJ1-1, with 7 nucleotides matching TRBD1. The ends lost 1 base at V and 11 bases at J; junction bases unmatched: 4. The germline V gene has CDR1 LGHNA and CDR2 YNFKEQ. The length of the CDR3 is 12 residues. Written as DNA, the CDR3 is TGTGCCAGCAGCCAAGGACAGGGAACGGCTTTCTTT. Translation: CASSQGQGTAFF.

The chain combines TRBV6-5 with TRBJ1-4; a possible D gene is TRBD1 (5 bases). The germline CDR1 and CDR2 sequences are MNHEY and SVGAGI. The CDR3 is made up of 14 amino acids. Trimming took 6 bases from V and 10 from J, leaving 18 bases between them. CDR3 loop: CASSTTDSGGKLFF. CDR3 nucleotides: TGTGCCAGCAGCACGACAGACTCCGGCGGAAAACTGTTTTTT.

This clone was found a few times. The chain links TRBV11-2 to TRBJ1-3; the D gene is possibly TRBD1 (5 bases). Trimming shortened V by 2 bases and J by 0 bases, and 11 bases separated the two germline ends. CDR1 is SGHAT, CDR2 FQNNGV, per germline. The CDR3 spans 16 residues. Here the CDR3 reads CASSLLGVVSGNTIYF. The DNA of the CDR3 is TGTGCCAGCAGCTTATTAGGGGTCGTCTCTGGAAACACCATATATTTT.

This chain joins TRBV15 and TRBJ2-5; 13 bases are a match to TRBD2. The CDR3 runs 16 residues. V was pared by 4 bases and J by 3 bases, with 5 bases of the junction left unmatched. CDR1 is LNHNV, CDR2 YYDKDF, per germline (reference sequence). The CDR3 DNA reads as TGTGCCACCAGCACTGAACTAGCGGGGGGGGAAGAGACCCAGTACTTC. It yields the protein CATSTELAGGEETQYF.

The count of this clone is one. The chain has TRBV6-2 or TRBV6-3 and TRBJ2-6, with 8 bases lining up with TRBD1. The CDR3 spans 16 residues. Germline values: CDR1 MNHEY, CDR2 SVGEGT. V lost 4 bases and J lost 0; bases outside the gene matches: 2. CDR3 coding DNA: TGTGCCAGCAGTTTTACAGGGGGCTCTGGGGCCAACGTCCTGACTTTC. Its protein product is CASSFTGGSGANVLTF.

The chain has TRBV4-2 and TRBJ1-6; 9 bases are a match to TRBD1. The CDR3 contains 16 residues. Trimming removed 1 base from V and 10 bases from J; junction bases left unmatched: 8. Germline V gene lookup returns CDR1 LGHNA and CDR2 YNFKEQ. This CDR3 is CASSQVGDRARSPLHF. The CDR3, as DNA: TGTGCCAGCAGCCAAGTAGGGGACAGGGCGAGGTCACCCCTCCACTTT.

The chain combines TRBV19 with TRBJ1-5, with TRBD1 as a possible D gene (6 bases). The CDR3 is 14 residues long. Trimming left V 5 bases short and J 3 bases short, with 11 bases between. Germline V gene sequence: CDR1 LNHDA, CDR2 SQIVND (reference sequence). The CDR3 DNA sequence: TGTGCCAGTAGTCATAGGGGGTTCAATCAGCCCCAGCATTTT. The encoded protein is CASSHRGFNQPQHF. The entire variable domain, with the rest obtained from reference TRBV19 and TRBJ1-5, is as follows: DGGITQSPKYLFRKEGQNVTLSCEQNLNHDAMYWYRQDPGQGLRLIYYSQIVNDFQKGDIAEGYSVSREKKESFPLTVTSAQKNPTAFYLCASSHRGFNQPQHFGDGTRLSIL.

V and J are TRBV6-5 and TRBJ2-6, with D perhaps matching TRBD1 (6 bases). The CDR3 is 16 residues long. Trimming cost V 2 bases and J 1 base, with 9 bases left between them. CDR1 MNHEY and CDR2 SVGAGI come from the germline V gene. The CDR3, as DNA: TGTGCCAGCAGTTACAACAGGGTGTCTGGGGCCAACGTCCTGACTTTC. Translated: CASSYNRVSGANVLTF.

This clone came up once. This rearrangement joins TRBV7-9 to TRBJ2-1, with 8 bases identical to TRBD1. V gave up 0 bases and J gave up 5 bases; unmatched junction bases: 6. CDR1 SEHNR and CDR2 FQNEAQ come from the germline V gene (reference sequence). This CDR3 spans 16 amino acids. The CDR3 DNA reads TGTGCCAGCAGCTTAGCCAGCAGGGGGCGCGACAATGAGCAGTTCTTC. It specifies CASSLASRGRDNEQFF. Based on the CDR3 plus reference TRBV7-9 and TRBJ2-1, the full variable domain is DTGVSQNPRHKITKRGQNVTFRCDPISEHNRLYWYRQTLGQGPEFLTYFQNEAQLEKSRLLSDRFSAERPKGSFSTLEIQRTEQGDSAMYLCASSLASRGRDNEQFFGPGTRLTVL.

The chain couples TRBV18 to TRBJ2-5; 7 bases are shared with TRBD1. Germline assignment: CDR1 KGHSH and CDR2 LQKENI. The CDR3 extends over 15 amino acids. V was pared by 2 bases and J by 5 bases, with 8 bases of the junction left unmatched. The CDR3 sequence: CASSPLRGPVETQYF. The CDR3 DNA reads as TGTGCCAGCTCACCATTAAGGGGGCCGGTCGAGACCCAGTACTTC.

This chain uses TRBV7-8 with TRBJ1-4, with no clear D. The CDR3 runs 13 residues. Looked up from germline, CDR1 is SGHVS and CDR2 is FQNEAQ. The V and J ends lost 1 base and 5 bases respectively, with 5 bases between them. The CDR3 sequence: CASSLVQNEKLFF. The CDR3 bases are TGTGCCAGCAGCTTAGTCCAAAATGAAAAACTGTTTTTT.

This chain connects TRBV30 to TRBJ1-1; D is uncertain. From germline, CDR1 is GTSNPN and CDR2 SVGIG (reference sequence). The ends were cut back, 8 bases at V and 4 bases at J, with 20 bases in the middle. The CDR3 totals 14 residues. The CDR3: CARTLVLWSTEAFF. The DNA of the CDR3 is TGTGCCCGCACGTTGGTACTGTGGAGCACTGAAGCTTTCTTT.

The table lists this clone with a few counts. The rearrangement uses TRBV4-1 and TRBJ2-7; tentatively, D is TRBD1 (6 bases). In germline, CDR1 is MGHRA, CDR2 YSYEKL. The length of the CDR3 is 16 residues. Trimming removed 5 bases at V and 0 bases at J, with 17 bases between. The CDR3 spells CASSGTGIRGSYEQYF. DNA for the CDR3: TGCGCCAGCAGCGGTACCGGGATCAGGGGCTCCTACGAGCAGTACTTC.

This clone was seen a handful of times. The genes are TRBV6-1 and TRBJ2-7, with 8 bases aligning to TRBD2. The V gene's germline CDR1 is MNHNS and CDR2 SASEGT. The CDR3 length is 15 residues. V lost 3 bases to trimming and J lost 4 bases; unmatched junction nucleotides: 8. CDR3 nucleotides: TGTGCCAGCAGTGAGGTAGCGGGGAGGGGATACGAGCAGTACTTC. Translating gives CASSEVAGRGYEQYF.

V gene TRBV25-1 combines with J gene TRBJ2-1; D is perhaps TRBD2 (5 bases). Germline CDR1 is MGHDK and CDR2 is SYGVNS. Deletions cut 4 bases from V and 5 bases from J, with 9 bases between. The CDR3 extends over 13 amino acids. CDR3 loop: CASSGVGDNEQFF. The DNA for the CDR3 is TGTGCCAGCAGTGGCGTCGGGGACAATGAGCAGTTCTTC.

The rearrangement links TRBV6-5 to TRBJ2-7, with D possibly being TRBD2 (5 bases). This CDR3 comprises 13 residues. Germline V lookup: CDR1 MNHEY, CDR2 SVGAGI. Between the trimmed V and J ends, which lost 0 bases and 7 bases, there was a span of 10 bases. CDR3 residues: CASSYSHGVEQYF. CDR3 in DNA: TGTGCCAGCAGTTACTCGCACGGGGTAGAGCAGTACTTC.

The rearrangement joins TRBV5-6 to TRBJ2-6; unclear D gene. Per germline, CDR1 SGHDT and CDR2 YYEEEE. V was shortened by 0 bases and J by 3 bases, with 7 bases between the two germline ends. CDR3 size: 15 residues. Written as DNA, the CDR3 is TGTGCCAGCAGCTTGGCGCGTCGTGGGGCCAACGTCCTGACTTTC. It yields the protein CASSLARRGANVLTF.

V usage is TRBV4-1 and J usage is TRBJ2-5, with TRBD2 identical over 9 bases. Losses at the gene ends were 3 bases for V and 7 bases for J; bases not matched to a gene: 3. The germline gives CDR1 MGHRA, CDR2 YSYEKL. The CDR3 consists of 13 residues. CDR3 protein: CASSQLAGATQYF. The CDR3 nucleotides read TGCGCCAGCAGCCAGTTAGCGGGGGCGACCCAGTACTTC.

This chain connects TRBV11-2 to TRBJ2-7; TRBD1 matches 9 bases. Looked up from germline, CDR1 is SGHAT and CDR2 is FQNNGV. This CDR3 spans 12 amino acids. V lost 4 bases, J lost 6 bases, and 1 base stayed unmatched. The CDR3 region has the DNA TGTGCCAGCAGCTGGACAGGGGCCGAGCAGTACTTC. It specifies CASSWTGAEQYF.

This clone showed up just once. The chain uses TRBV7-2 and TRBJ1-3; a weak D match, TRBD1 (6 bases). Trimming shortened V by 3 bases and J by 2 bases, and 11 bases separated the two germline ends. CDR3 length: 15 amino acids. CDR1 SGHTA and CDR2 FQGNSA come from the germline V gene. The CDR3 DNA reads as TGTGCCAGCAGCTTCTACAGGGCAACTGGAAACACCATATATTTT. Its protein is CASSFYRATGNTIYF.